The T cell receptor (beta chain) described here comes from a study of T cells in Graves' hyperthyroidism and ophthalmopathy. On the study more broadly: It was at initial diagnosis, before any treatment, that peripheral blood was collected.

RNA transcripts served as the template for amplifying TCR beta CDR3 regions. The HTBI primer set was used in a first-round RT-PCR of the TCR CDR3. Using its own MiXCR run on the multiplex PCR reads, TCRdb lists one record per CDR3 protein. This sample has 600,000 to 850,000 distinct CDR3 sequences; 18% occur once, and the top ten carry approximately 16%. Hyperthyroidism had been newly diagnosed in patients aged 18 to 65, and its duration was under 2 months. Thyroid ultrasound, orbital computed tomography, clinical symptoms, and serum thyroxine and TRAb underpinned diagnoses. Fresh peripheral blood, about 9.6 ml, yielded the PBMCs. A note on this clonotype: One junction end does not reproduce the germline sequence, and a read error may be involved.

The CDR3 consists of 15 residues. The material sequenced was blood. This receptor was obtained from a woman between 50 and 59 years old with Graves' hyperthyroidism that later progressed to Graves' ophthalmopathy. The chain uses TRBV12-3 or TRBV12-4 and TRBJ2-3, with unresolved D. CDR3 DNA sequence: TGTACCAGCAACCCAGAAGGGTTTTCATTCGGGACGCAGTATTTT. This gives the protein CTSNPEGFSFGTQYF.